The T cell receptor beta chain under discussion was sequenced for a study of blood T cell repertoires in COVID-19. Study-level information: Collection of acute and convalescent COVID-19 samples took place in the United States, Italy and Spain.

TCRdb keeps only in-frame clones here, not all; method: immunoSEQ multiplex PCR. This table has 200,000 or so clones, less than 90% appearing once. This CDR3 has 14 residues. The V gene's germline CDR1 is MDHEN and CDR2 SYDVKM. V was shortened by 2 bases and J by 1 base, with 8 bases between the two germline ends. This receptor was identified in a man aged 40-49 years with active or convalescent COVID-19. V usage is TRBV28 and J usage is TRBJ1-1; D is undetermined. The sequenced sample was peripheral blood. CDR3 DNA sequence: TGTGCCAGCAGTTTAAGCCCTCCGAACACTGAAGCTTTCTTT. This gives the protein CASSLSPPNTEAFF.